This note documents a single T cell receptor beta chain sequence. The data were taken from a study of OX40 agonist ivuxolimab in advanced cancers. The CDR3 runs 16 residues. Germline values: CDR1 SEHNR, CDR2 FQNEAQ (reference sequence). Between the trimmed V and J ends, which lost 2 bases and 0 bases, there was a span of 10 bases. Sequenced by immunoSEQ multiplex PCR; TCRdb stores in-frame clones only, minus some. Of 71,000 or so clones in the sample, roughly nine tenths were seen once. The specimen was CD4+ or CD8+ T cells sorted from blood, collected in a trial of the OX40 agonist ivuxolimab. This receptor was taken from an adult with an advanced solid tumor such as melanoma, head and neck, liver or kidney cancer. This rearrangement joins TRBV7-9 to TRBJ2-2; no definite D call. CDR3 sequence reads: CASSLLYPANTGELFF. Here the CDR3 DNA reads TGTGCCAGCAGCTTACTTTACCCCGCGAACACCGGGGAGCTGTTTTTT.